This paragraph reports one T cell receptor beta chain. The sample originates from a study of PD-L1 blockade in urothelial cancer. Across the whole study: Men with urothelial cancer arising in the bladder made up about 85% of the roughly 30 patients.

Generated by immunoSEQ multiplex PCR, the TCRdb table keeps only in-frame clones and is missing some. Among around 63,000 clones listed, 81% were seen once. The time point is: pretreatment peripheral blood. The length of the CDR3 is 14 residues. Trimming at V came to 8 bases and at J to 2 bases, leaving 6 bases not matched to a gene. Germline V gene sequence: CDR1 LNHDA, CDR2 SQIVND (reference sequence). The sample here was PBMCs, taken around atezolizumab (anti-PD-L1) treatment. The sequence derives from a man between 65 and 85 years old with urothelial cancer. V is TRBV19 and J is TRBJ1-2, with TRBD1 identical over 9 bases. The CDR3 DNA reads TGTGCCAGTGCCCTGACAGGGGGGAACTATGGCTACACCTTC. Its protein is CASALTGGNYGYTF.